This T cell receptor beta chain was profiled in a study of T cell responses to AZD1222 COVID-19 vaccine. The study's findings and limits: Spike-specific TCR depth and breadth grew after two AZD1222 doses. Most donors were white British and more were female, and clonal diversity was possibly underestimated. Spike-wide coverage was observed for vaccine-associated CD4 TCRs, with dominant responses at 160-218 and 743-854. Nearly half of spike-specific TCRs reportedly target unmutated variant regions.

Remarks on this clone: Antigen specificity is unknown.

Method: immunoSEQ multiplex PCR; TCRdb's copy keeps in-frame clones and lacks some. Of 110,000 to 150,000 clones in the sample, 93% are singletons; the top ten hold around 5%. Trimming shortened V by 2 bases and J by 2 bases, and 10 bases separated the two germline ends. From germline, CDR1 is KGHSH and CDR2 LQKENI. This CDR3 spans 14 amino acids. The receptor's source is an adult in good health. The source was peripheral blood, collected on day 0 of AZD1222 vaccination. V gene TRBV18 combines with J gene TRBJ2-7; a possible D gene is TRBD1 (6 bases). CDR3 sequence (DNA): TGTGCCAGCTCACCATCAAGGACAGCCTACGAGCAGTACTTC. This codes for CASSPSRTAYEQYF.